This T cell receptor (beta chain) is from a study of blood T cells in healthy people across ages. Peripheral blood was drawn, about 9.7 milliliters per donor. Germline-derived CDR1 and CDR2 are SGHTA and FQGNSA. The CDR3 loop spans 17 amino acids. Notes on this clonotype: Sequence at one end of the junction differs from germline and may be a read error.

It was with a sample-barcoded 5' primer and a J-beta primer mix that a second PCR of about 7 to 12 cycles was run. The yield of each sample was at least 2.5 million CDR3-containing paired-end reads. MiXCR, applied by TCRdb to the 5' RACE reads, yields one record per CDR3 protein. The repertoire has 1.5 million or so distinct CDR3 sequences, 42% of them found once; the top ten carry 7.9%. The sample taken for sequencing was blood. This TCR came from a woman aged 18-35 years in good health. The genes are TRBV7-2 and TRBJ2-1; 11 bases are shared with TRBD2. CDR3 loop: CASSSQPLAGGSNGQFF. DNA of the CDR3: TGTGCCAGCAGCTCCCAACCCTTAGCGGGAGGGAGCAATGGGCAGTTCTTC. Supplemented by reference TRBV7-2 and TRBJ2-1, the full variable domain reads GAGVSQSPSNKVTEKGKDVELRCDPISGHTALYWYRQSLGQGLEFLIYFQGNSAPDKSGLPSDRFSAERTGGSVSTLTIQRTQQEDSAVYLCASSSQPLAGGSNGQFFGPGTRLTVL.